These 29 T cell receptor beta chains came from one sample sequenced in a study of blood T cells in healthy people across ages. Alongside a J-beta primer mix, a sample-barcoded 5' primer served in a second PCR lasting 7 to 11 cycles. In TCRdb, the 5' RACE reads were re-called with MiXCR into one record per CDR3 protein. Of roughly 2 million distinct CDR3 sequences listed, around half were seen once; the top ten hold roughly 2%. The sequenced material came from blood. These receptors all stem from a woman between 40 and 50 years old in good health.

The chain combines TRBV7-8 with TRBJ1-2; TRBD1 agrees at 8 bases. After removal of 3 bases from V and 3 bases from J, the junction contained 18 bases not matched to a gene. The CDR3 runs to 19 residues. Germline-derived CDR1 and CDR2 are SGHVS and FQNEAQ. The CDR3 DNA follows: TGTGCCAGCAGCTTTCCCCAACAGGGGGTTCGCGAGGTCGACTATGGCTACACCTTC. Amino acids: CASSFPQQGVREVDYGYTF.

The table lists this clonotype with a few counts. This chain connects TRBV4-1 to TRBJ2-7; 8 bases are a match to TRBD1. Losses at the gene ends were 3 bases for V and 5 bases for J; bases not matched to a gene: 6. The CDR3 runs 14 residues. CDR1 and CDR2 from the germline V gene are MGHRA and YSYEKL. CDR3 protein: CASSHEDRGNEQYF. Here the CDR3 DNA reads TGCGCCAGCAGCCATGAAGACAGGGGAAACGAGCAGTACTTC.

This chain connects TRBV7-2 to TRBJ2-1, with a tentative D call TRBD1 (6 bases). The V gene's germline CDR1 is SGHTA and CDR2 FQGNSA. There are 14 residues in the CDR3. The ends were cut back, 1 base at V and 7 bases at J, with 11 bases in the middle. Here the CDR3 DNA reads TGTGCCAGCAGCTTAGGCAGGGGCGAGAATGAGCAGTTCTTC. It codes for CASSLGRGENEQFF.

V usage is TRBV12-5 and J usage is TRBJ2-1; D perhaps matches TRBD1 (6 bases). Per the germline V gene, CDR1 is LGHNT and CDR2 is FRNRAP. The CDR3 consists of 15 residues. V was clipped by 4 bases and J by 0 bases, with 10 bases between them. The CDR3 DNA is TGTGCTAGTGGTTCCGGACAGAGCTCCTACAATGAGCAGTTCTTC. This gives the protein CASGSGQSSYNEQFF.

This sequence joins TRBV3-1 and TRBJ2-5; TRBD1 might be the D (6 bases). V was cut by 6 bases and J by 5 bases, with 13 bases left in between. Germline V gives CDR1 LGHDT, CDR2 YNNKEL (reference sequence). The CDR3 length is 13 residues. The CDR3 loop reads CASRPHREETQYF. In DNA form, the CDR3 reads TGTGCCAGCAGACCCCACAGGGAGGAGACCCAGTACTTC.

The genes are TRBV20-1 and TRBJ2-5; D uncertain. The V end lost 3 bases, the J end lost 5 bases, and 13 bases lay between the germline ends. This CDR3 has 13 amino acids. Germline V CDR1 and CDR2: DFQATT, SNEGSKA (reference sequence). The CDR3 loop is CSASHPSQETQYF. CDR3 in DNA: TGCAGTGCTAGTCACCCGTCGCAGGAGACCCAGTACTTC.

This chain uses TRBV11-2 with TRBJ2-1, with TRBD2 identical over 11 bases. Per the germline V gene, CDR1 is SGHAT and CDR2 is FQNNGV. The CDR3 spans 17 residues. V shed 5 bases, J shed 1 base, and the junction held 7 bases outside the gene matches. The CDR3 region is CASSLRLAGTSYNEQFF. As DNA, the CDR3 is TGTGCCAGCAGCCTAAGACTAGCGGGGACATCCTACAATGAGCAGTTCTTC.

V is TRBV6-1 and J is TRBJ2-5; D may be TRBD1 (5 bases). The CDR3 has 17 residues. Germline CDR1 is MNHNS and CDR2 is SASEGT. Trimming cost V 6 bases and J 0 bases, with 20 bases left between them. The CDR3, as DNA: TGTGCCAGCAGCCGACCCCCCAGCAGGGCCCACCAAGAGACCCAGTACTTC. It encodes CASSRPPSRAHQETQYF.

The rearrangement links TRBV7-2 to TRBJ2-3; D is perhaps TRBD1 or TRBD2 (6 bases each). Looked up from germline, CDR1 is SGHTA and CDR2 is FQGNSA. The CDR3 totals 17 residues. V was shortened by 1 base and J by 4 bases, with 18 bases between the two germline ends. The CDR3 sequence: CASSLELIGGGPDTQYF. Here the CDR3 DNA reads TGTGCCAGCAGCTTAGAGTTAATAGGAGGGGGACCAGATACGCAGTATTTT.

This clonotype was found a few times. The rearrangement links TRBV29-1 to TRBJ2-3; TRBD2 matches 10 bases. V lost 8 bases, J lost 5 bases, and 7 bases stayed unmatched. Looked up from germline, CDR1 is SQVTM and CDR2 is ANQGSEA. This CDR3 is built from 13 residues. The CDR3 reads CSLAGGSGDTQYF. As DNA, the CDR3 is TGCAGCTTAGCGGGGGGATCGGGAGATACGCAGTATTTT.

The genes are TRBV2 and TRBJ1-2; a weak D match, TRBD1 (6 bases). Trimming left V 7 bases short and J 7 bases short, with 19 bases between. Germline CDR1 and CDR2: SNHLY and FYNNEI. This CDR3 has 14 residues. DNA of the CDR3: TGTGCCAGCACTTGGGACACAGGGAGTTCTGGCTACACCTTC. Translation: CASTWDTGSSGYTF.

J is TRBJ1-5 and V is TRBV9; a weak D match, TRBD1 (5 bases). The CDR3 loop spans 15 amino acids. Germline lookup yields CDR1 SGDLS and CDR2 YYNGEE. Trimming cost V 3 bases and J 1 base, with 11 bases left between them. The CDR3, as DNA: TGTGCCAGCAGCGCCACAGGTACGAGCAATCAGCCCCAGCATTTT. Translating it yields CASSATGTSNQPQHF. The variable domain in full, with the rest retrieved from reference TRBV9 and TRBJ1-5, is DSGVTQTPKHLITATGQRVTLRCSPRSGDLSVYWYQQSLDQGLQFLIQYYNGEERAKGNILERFSAQQFPDLHSELNLSSLELGDSALYFCASSATGTSNQPQHFGDGTRLSIL.

The chain has TRBV2 and TRBJ2-1; the D gene is possibly TRBD2 (6 bases). Germline CDR1 reads SNHLY; CDR2 reads FYNNEI. With 8 bases removed from V and 7 bases from J, the gap between germline ends came to 21 bases. The CDR3 contains 15 residues. CDR3 in amino acids: CASRELSQGSNEQFF. CDR3 sequence (DNA): TGTGCCAGCCGGGAGCTCTCCCAGGGCAGTAATGAGCAGTTCTTC.

This clonotype was seen repeatedly, ten times or more. The chain uses TRBV3-1 and TRBJ2-1; 12 bases line up with TRBD2. Germline V gene data show CDR1 as LGHDT and CDR2 as YNNKEL (reference sequence). This CDR3 comprises 17 residues. Trimming took 6 bases from V and 9 from J; bases not matched to a gene: 15. The CDR3 loop reads CASRPSPLAGGEGEQFF. The DNA of the CDR3 is TGTGCCAGCAGACCCTCTCCACTAGCGGGGGGCGAGGGTGAGCAGTTCTTC.

V usage is TRBV20-1 and J usage is TRBJ1-5; D remains unclear. CDR3 length equals 13 residues. CDR1 is DFQATT and CDR2 is SNEGSKA in the germline V gene (reference sequence). V shed 7 bases and J shed 3 bases, with 13 bases lying between them. The CDR3 here is CSVVEGNNQPQHF. CDR3 bases: TGCAGTGTCGTTGAGGGAAACAATCAGCCCCAGCATTTT.

As DNA, the CDR3 is TGCGCCAGCAGCTTGGTAGTACAGGCTTACAATGAGCAGTTCTTC. This codes for CASSLVVQAYNEQFF. J is TRBJ2-1 and V is TRBV5-1, with D possibly being TRBD1 (5 bases). Trimming cost V 0 bases and J 4 bases, with 11 bases left between them. CDR3 length: 15 residues. CDR1 is SGHRS and CDR2 is YFSETQ in the germline V gene.

The CDR3 DNA sequence: TGTGCCAGCAGCTTGTGGATTACTGGGGCCAACGTCCTGACTTTC. Its protein is CASSLWITGANVLTF. The chain carries TRBV5-8 and TRBJ2-6; D remains unclear. Trimming took off 1 base at V and 2 bases at J, with 7 bases between the two ends. CDR3 length: 15 residues. In germline, CDR1 is SGHTS, CDR2 YDEGEE.

This clonotype has just a few counts. This chain connects TRBV4-2 to TRBJ1-1; D is undetermined. The CDR3 is made up of 14 amino acids. Germline V gene lookup returns CDR1 LGHNA and CDR2 YNFKEQ. Trimming took off 1 base at V and 2 bases at J, with 8 bases between the two ends. The CDR3 region is CASSQVTGNTEAFF. The CDR3 bases are TGTGCCAGCAGCCAAGTAACGGGAAACACTGAAGCTTTCTTT.

This clonotype appeared many times. V gene TRBV6-5 combines with J gene TRBJ1-2; TRBD1 might be the D (6 bases). The CDR3 length is 13 residues. Germline V lookup: CDR1 MNHEY, CDR2 SVGAGI. Trimming removed 6 bases at V and 8 bases at J, with 16 bases between. The CDR3 spells CASSQDSTMGYTF. The CDR3 region has the DNA TGTGCCAGCAGCCAGGACAGCACTATGGGCTACACCTTC.

V is TRBV4-3 and J is TRBJ1-4; D gene ambiguous. Trimming cost V 1 base and J 8 bases, with 8 bases left between them. This CDR3 has 13 residues. CDR1 is LGHNA and CDR2 is YSLEER in the germline V gene. CDR3 coding DNA: TGCGCCAGCAGCCAAGGGGTCGAAGAAAAACTGTTTTTT. Translated, it gives CASSQGVEEKLFF.

Only a few counts were recorded for this clonotype. The J gene is TRBJ2-7, the V gene TRBV5-1; 7 positions match TRBD1. The J segment lost 4 bases and the V segment lost 4 bases, leaving 14 bases of the junction unmatched. CDR3 length: 16 residues. The germline CDR1 and CDR2 sequences are SGHRS and YFSETQ. As DNA, the CDR3 is TGCGCCAGCAGCCCAGCGTCCGGGACAGCGACTTACGAGCAGTACTTC. This sequence encodes CASSPASGTATYEQYF.

The rearrangement links TRBV20-1 to TRBJ2-7; 16 nucleotides align to TRBD2. CDR1 and CDR2 (germline): DFQATT, SNEGSKA (reference sequence). The CDR3 has 19 amino acids. Trimming removed 0 bases from V and 3 bases from J; junction bases left unmatched: 11. Written as DNA, the CDR3 is TGCAGTGCTAGAGACAGGGGTCCGGGACTAGCGGGGGGGGGCTACGAGCAGTACTTC. This gives the protein CSARDRGPGLAGGGYEQYF.

The chain is built from TRBV29-1 and TRBJ2-7; D call uncertain. The germline CDR1 and CDR2 sequences are SQVTM and ANQGSEA. Trimming left V 4 bases short and J 5 bases short, with 18 bases between. CDR3 length: 14 amino acids. CDR3 protein: CSVGLSTVLDEQYF. In nucleotides, the CDR3 is TGCAGCGTTGGGTTAAGCACAGTCCTAGACGAGCAGTACTTC.

V and J are TRBV15 and TRBJ2-5; unclear D gene. V was cut by 3 bases and J by 4 bases, with 18 bases left in between. Germline loops: CDR1 LNHNV, CDR2 YYDKDF (reference sequence). The CDR3 is 16 residues long. The CDR3 DNA reads TGTGCCACCAGCAGTAGTAGAGGAGTAACGGGAGAGACCCAGTACTTC. Protein product: CATSSSRGVTGETQYF.

The chain carries TRBV20-1 and TRBJ2-1, with D hard to call. The germline CDR1 and CDR2 sequences are DFQATT and SNEGSKA (reference sequence). This CDR3 has 14 amino acids. V lost 5 bases and J 0 bases, leaving 11 bases between the germline ends. The CDR3 spells CSAPPFSSYNEQFF. Written as DNA, the CDR3 is TGCAGTGCTCCCCCTTTTAGCTCCTACAATGAGCAGTTCTTC.

The V and J genes are TRBV20-1 and TRBJ2-1; D possibly corresponds to TRBD1 (5 bases). The CDR3 spans 15 residues. Germline V gene data show CDR1 as DFQATT and CDR2 as SNEGSKA (reference sequence). V was pared by 3 bases and J by 4 bases, with 16 bases between. In DNA, the CDR3 is TGCAGTGCTAGGTTGCAGGGTAATGTGTACAATGAGCAGTTCTTC. It yields the protein CSARLQGNVYNEQFF.

The sample holds a few counts of this clonotype. V usage is TRBV4-2 and J usage is TRBJ2-5; 8 nucleotides match TRBD2. Germline CDR1 reads LGHNA; CDR2 reads YNFKEQ. The ends lost 2 bases at V and 1 base at J; junction bases unmatched: 6. The CDR3 has 16 amino acids. CDR3 protein: CASSQRGGSVQETQYF. In DNA, the CDR3 is TGTGCCAGCAGCCAACGGGGGGGGTCGGTCCAAGAGACCCAGTACTTC.

The chain has TRBV20-1 and TRBJ1-6; D might be TRBD1 (5 bases). Germline CDR1 and CDR2: DFQATT and SNEGSKA (reference sequence). The V and J ends lost 3 bases and 6 bases respectively, with 15 bases between them. This CDR3 has 15 amino acids. The CDR3 nucleotides are TGCAGTGCTAGGGCCAGGGAGGGGCCTAATTCACCCCTCCACTTT. Its protein product is CSARAREGPNSPLHF.

This chain uses TRBV15 with TRBJ2-5; no clear D gene. Gene TRBJ2-1 matches the end of the DNA better, so the J call may be wrong. The CDR3 totals 15 residues. CDR1 and CDR2 from the germline V gene are LNHNV and YYDKDF (reference sequence). DNA for the CDR3: TGTGCCACCAGCAGAGACGGGTATAACCAAGAGACCCAGTTCTTC. Translation: CATSRDGYNQETQFF.